One T cell receptor (beta chain) is described in this entry. Clones were read by immunoSEQ multiplex PCR, and TCRdb kept only the in-frame ones, dropping some. The sample has 18,000 or so clones, 55% to 80% seen once. These data originate in a study of OX40 agonist ivuxolimab in advanced cancers. The CDR3 is 16 residues long. From germline, CDR1 is SGHAT and CDR2 FQNNGV. The V call is TRBV11-2, the J call TRBJ2-5; the D gene is possibly TRBD2 (6 bases). The J call is doubtful: the DNA matches TRBJ2-7 better. The sequence was obtained from an adult with an advanced solid tumor such as melanoma, head and neck, liver or kidney cancer. Sequences were derived from CD4+ or CD8+ T cells sorted from blood, sampled in a trial of the OX40 agonist ivuxolimab. CDR3 sequence (DNA): TGTGCCAGCAGCTTAGAAGGTCAGACGGGGGTCTACGAGCAGTACTTC. Its protein product is CASSLEGQTGVYEQYF.